Listed below are T cell receptor beta chains from one sample, sequenced in a study of immune evolution from preneoplasia to lung adenocarcinoma. Sequencing was performed with immunoSEQ multiplex PCR; in TCRdb, only in-frame clones are kept and a portion is missing. This table has roughly 2,000 clones, roughly 84% appearing once. Source material: FFPE lung adenocarcinoma in situ tissue. The receptors derive from a person aged 55-79 years with lung adenocarcinoma. Both conserved end residues are part of each CDR3. The D gene is left open where the match is weak. Expanded clones get a size class; other rows say once, few or many, or leave the size out.

CASSLDSAGGLEQYF	TGCGCCAGCAGCTTGGATTCGGCAGGGGGCCTCGAGCAGTACTTC	TRBJ2-7	NA	TRBD1	15	TRBV5-1
CASRRSGPFGGETQYF	TGTGCCAGCAGAAGAAGCGGACCTTTCGGCGGGGAGACCCAGTACTTC	TRBJ2-5	NA	NA	16	TRBV28
CASSRTRGANEQYF	TGTGCCAGCAGTAGGACTAGAGGGGCCAACGAGCAGTACTTC	TRBJ2-7	NA	TRBD2	14	TRBV2
CASSTSTVLAFF	TGTGCCAGCAGTACCTCGACAGTGTTAGCTTTCTTT	TRBJ1-1	NA	NA	12	TRBV6-6
CASGEGTEAFF	TGTGCCAGCGGGGAGGGGACTGAAGCTTTCTTT	TRBJ1-1	NA	NA	11	TRBV2
CASSLSSYEQYF	TGTGCTAGCAGCCTGAGCTCCTACGAGCAGTACTTC	TRBJ2-7	NA	NA	12	TRBV7-7
CASSLDAGVVDEQFF	TGTGCCAGCAGCTTAGACGCGGGAGTAGTAGATGAGCAGTTCTTC	TRBJ2-1	once	TRBD2	15	TRBV7-8
CASSADWTGGTTEAFF	TGTGCCAGCAGCGCCGACTGGACAGGGGGGACCACTGAAGCTTTCTTT	TRBJ1-1	NA	TRBD1	16	TRBV9
CATPRRGNTEAFF	TGTGCCACCCCCCGCAGGGGGAACACTGAAGCTTTCTTT	TRBJ1-1	few	NA	13	TRBV2
CASSQEGGVRGTGELFF	TGCGCCAGCAGCCAAGAGGGAGGGGTACGGGGCACCGGGGAGCTGTTTTTT	TRBJ2-2	NA	TRBD2	17	TRBV4-3
CAWKLAGAPDTQYF	TGTGCCTGGAAACTAGCGGGGGCCCCGGATACGCAGTATTTT	TRBJ2-3	NA	TRBD2	14	TRBV30
CASRRTGTEVELFF	TGTGCCAGCAGACGTACCGGGACCGAGGTGGAACTGTTTTTT	TRBJ1-4	once	NA	14	TRBV28
CASSYRGVEKLFF	TGTGCCAGCAGTTACCGGGGGGTGGAAAAACTGTTTTTT	TRBJ1-4	NA	NA	13	TRBV6-5
CASSLSGLGYEQYF	TGTGCCAGCAGTTTATCGGGCCTTGGGTACGAGCAGTACTTC	TRBJ2-7	NA	NA	14	TRBV27
CAWSAGLAGGVELFF	TGTGCCTGGAGTGCGGGACTAGCGGGGGGAGTGGAGCTGTTTTTT	TRBJ2-2	NA	TRBD2	15	TRBV30
CASSLPSGAGGTDTQYF	TGTGCCAGCAGCTTACCTTCAGGGGCCGGAGGTACAGATACGCAGTATTTT	TRBJ2-3	NA	NA	17	TRBV11-1
CASSLAPGSPQHF	TGTGCCAGCAGCTTAGCGCCAGGGTCCCCCCAGCATTTT	TRBJ1-5	NA	NA	13	TRBV11-1
CASSRVEADQPQHF	TGTGCCAGCAGTAGAGTCGAAGCCGATCAGCCCCAGCATTTT	TRBJ1-5	NA	NA	14	TRBV25-1
CASSQDSNQPQHF	TGTGCCAGCAGCCAGGACAGTAATCAGCCCCAGCATTTT	TRBJ1-5	NA	NA	13	TRBV4-2
CASSEPGLSPLHF	TGCGCCAGCAGTGAGCCAGGATTGTCACCCCTCCACTTT	TRBJ1-6	NA	NA	13	TRBV10-1
CASTPPWEETQYF	TGTGCCAGCACCCCCCCCTGGGAAGAGACCCAGTACTTC	TRBJ2-5	NA	NA	13	TRBV6-6
CASSEGTGRSPLHF	TGTGCCAGCAGTGAAGGGACAGGGCGTTCACCCCTCCACTTT	TRBJ1-6	NA	TRBD1	14	TRBV2
CVSSYSTATNEKLFF	TGTGTCAGCAGTTACTCGACAGCAACTAATGAAAAACTGTTTTTT	TRBJ1-4	NA	NA	15	TRBV6-5
CATSRVGGGAYNEQFF	TGTGCCACCAGCAGAGTGGGCGGGGGGGCCTACAATGAGCAGTTCTTC	TRBJ2-1	NA	TRBD2	16	TRBV15
CASSSEGVPSYEQYF	TGCGCCAGCAGCTCGGAGGGAGTTCCCTCCTACGAGCAGTACTTC	TRBJ2-7	once	NA	15	TRBV5-1
CASKRSGEPNQPQHF	TGTGCCAGCAAGAGGTCTGGTGAGCCTAATCAGCCCCAGCATTTT	TRBJ1-5	NA	NA	15	TRBV6-1
CAWGGDSGNTIYF	TGTGCCTGGGGGGGGGACTCTGGAAACACCATATATTTT	TRBJ1-3	NA	NA	13	TRBV30
CASSSEAGGLAKNIQYF	TGTGCCAGCAGTTCAGAAGCAGGGGGGTTAGCCAAAAACATTCAGTACTTC	TRBJ2-4	NA	NA	17	TRBV28
CSASDLYEQYF	TGCAGTGCTAGCGATCTCTACGAGCAGTACTTC	TRBJ2-7	NA	NA	11	TRBV20-1
CAWMRHSLLDSNQPQHF	TGTGCCTGGATGAGGCACAGTCTATTAGATAGCAATCAGCCCCAGCATTTT	TRBJ1-5	NA	NA	17	TRBV30
CASSQGTGSPSGYTF	TGCGCCAGCAGCCAAGGAACAGGGAGTCCGAGTGGCTACACCTTC	TRBJ1-2	NA	NA	15	TRBV4-1
CAAPGQGASPTQYF	TGTGCCGCACCGGGACAGGGGGCTTCCCCGACCCAGTACTTC	TRBJ2-5	NA	TRBD1	14	TRBV7-6
CASSSPDFEETQYF	TGTGCCAGCAGTTCTCCGGACTTCGAAGAGACCCAGTACTTC	TRBJ2-5	NA	NA	14	TRBV28
CASSESGLSPLHF	TGCGCCAGCAGTGAGTCAGGATTGTCACCCCTCCACTTT	TRBJ1-6	few	NA	13	TRBV10-1
CASSPAGNLAKNIQYF	TGTGCCAGCAGCCCTGCGGGGAACTTAGCCAAAAACATTCAGTACTTC	TRBJ2-4	NA	NA	16	TRBV7-9
CASRDLGSTEAFF	TGTGCCAGCAGGGATTTAGGGAGCACTGAAGCTTTCTTT	TRBJ1-1	NA	NA	13	TRBV6-5
CASSLTAGGPNTQYF	TGCGCCAGCAGCTTGACAGCGGGGGGGCCGAATACGCAGTATTTT	TRBJ2-3	NA	TRBD2	15	TRBV5-1
CAWSPAGNTIYF	TGTGCCTGGAGTCCGGCTGGAAACACCATATATTTT	TRBJ1-3	large	NA	12	TRBV30
CAYNKGMNTEAFF	TGTGCCTATAATAAGGGGATGAACACTGAAGCTTTCTTT	TRBJ1-1	NA	NA	13	TRBV30